These T cell receptor beta chains were read from a single sample in a study of control samples from healthy donors and cancer patients. Clones were sequenced by immunoSEQ multiplex PCR, and TCRdb holds only the in-frame ones, with some missing. Of over 100,000 clones in the sample, roughly 90% were seen once. The sequenced material came from blood. Source of these receptors: a woman aged 50 to 60 in good health. The CDR3 runs from the conserved cysteine through the conserved F or W. D genes are given only for firm matches. Clone size is stated in some rows and not others, as once, few, many or a class when expanded.

V	D	J	size	DNA	CDR3
TRBV18	.	TRBJ1-5	.	TGTGCCAGCTCACCCGACAGTCAGCCCCAGCATTTT	CASSPDSQPQHF
TRBV27	.	TRBJ1-1	once	TGTGCCAGCAGTTTATATGGGAGGACGCGGAACACTGAAGCTTTCTTT	CASSLYGRTRNTEAFF
TRBV12-5	.	TRBJ2-2	once	TGTGCTAGTGGTTCATCTCCGCGGGCGCCAGGAGCCCTTGAGGCCGGGGAGCTGTTTTTT	CASGSSPRAPGALEAGELFF
TRBV7-9	.	TRBJ2-3	.	TGTGCCAGCAGCCCGGAGGCGTCGGGGAAGGGGGGGTTT	CASSPEASGKGGF
TRBV20-1	TRBD1	TRBJ2-2	.	TGCAGTGCTAGTGTAGAGGGGGCGAGTACCGGGGAGCTGTTTTTT	CSASVEGASTGELFF
TRBV30	.	TRBJ1-2	.	TGTGCCTGGAGTGATCTCCGTGGATATGGCTACACCTTC	CAWSDLRGYGYTF
TRBV27	.	TRBJ1-1	.	TGTGCCAGCAGTTCTGGTGGTCCAGGGAGCGGCACTGAAGCTTTCTTT	CASSSGGPGSGTEAFF
TRBV29-1	.	TRBJ1-2	.	TGCAGCGTTGATCTGTTGGGGGTCCTAGGCTTTTATGGCTACACCTTC	CSVDLLGVLGFYGYTF
TRBV5-1	.	TRBJ2-7	.	TGCGCCAGCAGCTTCGGGCTTTTCTACGAGCAGTACTTC	CASSFGLFYEQYF
TRBV27	TRBD1	TRBJ1-2	.	TGTGCCAGCAGGAGGGACAGGGACGAGGGCTACACCTTC	CASRRDRDEGYTF
TRBV24-1	TRBD1	TRBJ1-6	.	TGTGCCACCAGTGTCCCTCGGACAGGAGATAATTCACCCCTCCACTTT	CATSVPRTGDNSPLHF
TRBV18	TRBD1	TRBJ1-1	.	TGTGCCAGCTCACCTGGGACAGTAGGTACTGAAGCTTTCTTT	CASSPGTVGTEAFF
TRBV27	.	TRBJ1-5	.	TGTGCCAGCAGCTCCCGGGGATTCCATCAGCCCCAGCATTTT	CASSSRGFHQPQHF
TRBV18	.	TRBJ1-2	.	TGTGCCAGCTCACCATCTCCAGTTAACTATGGCTACACCTTC	CASSPSPVNYGYTF
TRBV5-1	.	TRBJ2-2	.	TGCGCCAGCAGCTTGGATTTTAGCGTCGGAGAGCTGTTTTTT	CASSLDFSVGELFF
TRBV18	TRBD2	TRBJ2-1	once	TGTGCCAGCTCACCACCGGGAGGGAACAATGAGCAGTTCTTC	CASSPPGGNNEQFF
TRBV12-3/TRBV12-4	.	TRBJ1-1	once	TGTGCCAGCAGTTTCCCTGAAGCTTTCTTT	CASSFPEAFF
TRBV23-1	.	TRBJ1-5	.	TGCGCCAGCAGTCAAGAGGGAGGGGATCAGCCCCAGCATTTT	CASSQEGGDQPQHF
TRBV27	.	TRBJ2-1	.	TGTGCCAGCAGTTTACGGACTCCTACCTACAATGAGCAGTTCTTC	CASSLRTPTYNEQFF
TRBV7-6	.	TRBJ1-1	.	TGTGCCAGCAGCTTAGCTCGGGGGGGCACTGAAGCTTTCTTT	CASSLARGGTEAFF
TRBV5-1	.	TRBJ1-1	few	TGCGCCAGCAGCTTGGAAGGTTCGAACACTGAAGCTTTCTTT	CASSLEGSNTEAFF
TRBV2	.	TRBJ1-5	.	TGTGCCAGCAGTATATCTCGTCCCACGGGGGGCCCTAAAAGCAATCAGCCCCAGCATTTT	CASSISRPTGGPKSNQPQHF
TRBV5-6	.	TRBJ1-1	.	TGTGCCAGCAGCTTGGGCAGGGCACAGGGTGCTTTCTTT	CASSLGRAQGAFF
TRBV5-4	.	TRBJ2-3	.	TGTGCCAGCAGCACTTACCAGGATACGCAGTATTTT	CASSTYQDTQYF
TRBV27	.	TRBJ2-6	.	TGTGCCAGCAGTTTTACAGGGCTAAACTCTGGGGCCAACGTCCTGACTTTC	CASSFTGLNSGANVLTF
TRBV5-1	TRBD2	TRBJ2-7	.	TGCGCCAGCAGCCCGAGGGGGACTAGCGGGATTTACGAGCAGTACTTC	CASSPRGTSGIYEQYF
TRBV2	TRBD2	TRBJ2-1	.	TGTGCCAGCAGGTTGGGAGCGGGGACCTACAATGAGCAGTTCTTC	CASRLGAGTYNEQFF
TRBV28	.	TRBJ1-4	.	TGTGCCAGCAGTCTTATGGGGGGGGGTGAAAAACTGTTTTTT	CASSLMGGGEKLFF
TRBV3-1/TRBV3-2	.	TRBJ2-7	.	TGTGCCAGCAGTCAGAACTCCTACGAGCAGTACTTC	CASSQNSYEQYF
TRBV24-1	.	TRBJ1-2	.	TGTGCCACCAGTGGCCTGCTGAGGGACGGGAAGGATGGCTACACCTTC	CATSGLLRDGKDGYTF
TRBV10-3	TRBD1	TRBJ1-1	.	TGTGCCATCAGTGAGGACAGGGCTATGAACACTGAAGCTTTCTTT	CAISEDRAMNTEAFF
TRBV28	TRBD2	TRBJ2-3	.	TGTGCCAGCAGTTCCCTCGGGACTAGCGGGAGTTTAGATACGCAGTATTTT	CASSSLGTSGSLDTQYF
TRBV20-1	.	TRBJ1-5	once	TGCAGTGCTAGTGGGCACGGGGGGAGCAATCAGCCCCAGCATTTT	CSASGHGGSNQPQHF
TRBV7-9	TRBD2	TRBJ2-3	.	TGTGCCAGCAGCTCTTCTAGCGGGAGTAGAGATACGCAGTATTTT	CASSSSSGSRDTQYF
TRBV19	.	TRBJ1-4	.	TGTGCCAGTAGTCCTCTAGCCTCTAATGAAAAACTGTTTTTT	CASSPLASNEKLFF
TRBV5-1	.	TRBJ2-2	.	TGCGCCAGCAGCTTTATTTTGATAGTGGAAAGTTCGGAGATGAACACCGGGGAGCTGTTTTTT	CASSFILIVESSEMNTGELFF
TRBV11-2	.	TRBJ2-2	.	TGTGCCAGCAGCGAAGGGGGGGAGCTGTTTTTT	CASSEGGELFF
TRBV27	.	TRBJ1-1	.	TGTGCCAGCAGGCCAGGGTTGGTGGGCACTGAAGCTTTCTTT	CASRPGLVGTEAFF
TRBV28	.	TRBJ1-5	.	TGTGCCAGTTACAATAGCAATCAGCCCCAGCATTTT	CASYNSNQPQHF
TRBV5-1	TRBD2	TRBJ2-2	.	TGCGCCAGCAGCTTGGCCATTTCTAGCGGGAGGGCCGCCGGGGAGCTGTTTTTT	CASSLAISSGRAAGELFF
TRBV28	.	TRBJ2-3	once	TGTGCCAGCAGTTTACCTACCGGACCATCAGCAGATACGCAGTATTTT	CASSLPTGPSADTQYF
TRBV19	TRBD2	TRBJ2-5	.	TGTGCCAGTAGTCAAAGCGGGAACCAAGAGACCCAGTACTTC	CASSQSGNQETQYF
TRBV3-1/TRBV3-2	.	TRBJ1-6	.	TGTGCCAGCAGCCAGATGAGGAGCTCCTATAATTCACCCCTCCACTTT	CASSQMRSSYNSPLHF
TRBV30	.	TRBJ1-1	.	TGTGCCTGGAGGGCGGTTACGAGGTGGACTGAAGCTTTCTTT	CAWRAVTRWTEAFF
TRBV30	.	TRBJ2-2	.	TGTGCCTGGAGGGCCGGTCCCGGGGAGCTGTTTTTT	CAWRAGPGELFF
TRBV29-1	.	TRBJ2-2	.	TGCAGCGTTGAAGATCAGGACAAGGACACCGGGGAGCTGTTTTTT	CSVEDQDKDTGELFF
TRBV18	TRBD2	TRBJ2-7	.	TGTGCCAGCCGCGGGTTTGTAACTAGCGGTGAGGTCGAGCAGTACTTC	CASRGFVTSGEVEQYF
TRBV11-2	.	TRBJ2-2	.	TGTGCCAGCAGCCTTGACAGGCCCGGCACCGGGGAGCTGTTTTTT	CASSLDRPGTGELFF
TRBV12-3/TRBV12-4	.	TRBJ2-2	.	TGTGCCAGCAGCCTACTAAGCACCGGGGAGCTGTTTTTT	CASSLLSTGELFF
TRBV7-9	.	TRBJ2-1	.	TGTGCCAGCAGCCCACTAGCCTATGAGCAGTTCTTC	CASSPLAYEQFF
TRBV28	.	TRBJ1-2	.	TGTGCCAGCAGTTATGGGGGCCGAGGCTACACCTTC	CASSYGGRGYTF
TRBV6-6	TRBD2	TRBJ2-5	.	TGTGCCAGCAGTTCGGCTAGCGGGAGTCAGGAGACCCAGTACTTC	CASSSASGSQETQYF
TRBV28	.	TRBJ2-1	.	TGTGCCAGCAGTTTCTCCGGGTACAATGAGCAGTTCTTC	CASSFSGYNEQFF
TRBV7-6	.	TRBJ1-1	.	TGTGCCAGCAGCTTAGAGGTAGGACAGATGAACACTGAAGCTTTCTTT	CASSLEVGQMNTEAFF
TRBV2	.	TRBJ1-1	.	TGTGCCAGCCTCTTAAACGCGAGGGGGACCCGCATGAACACTGAAGCTTTCTTT	CASLLNARGTRMNTEAFF
TRBV3-1/TRBV3-2	.	TRBJ2-1	once	TGTGCCAGCAGCCAGGGGGGACACTCCTACAATGAGCAGTTCTTC	CASSQGGHSYNEQFF
TRBV4-1	TRBD1	TRBJ2-7	once	TGCGCCAGCAGCCAAATTTCCGGACAGGACTACGAGCAGTACTTC	CASSQISGQDYEQYF
TRBV30	.	TRBJ2-5	.	TGTGCCAGCCGGGGGCGGCCCGAGAGGGAGACCCAGTACTTC	CASRGRPERETQYF